The text below deals with one TCR beta chain. Germline loops: CDR1 SNHLY, CDR2 FYNNEI. This CDR3 contains 15 residues. With 1 base clipped from V and 5 bases from J, the junction kept 1 base outside the gene matches. This sample is part of a study of blood T cell repertoires in COVID-19. Study context: Acute and convalescent COVID-19 specimens originated in the United States, Italy and Spain. T cells, B-cell-depleted T cells, or PBMCs provided the cDNA or gDNA that served as material.

Original processing notes: Nucleated cell counts were estimated from reference gene primer amplification. TCRdb's table, derived via immunoSEQ multiplex PCR, lists solely in-frame clones and lacks some. V, J and clone size were drawn from that table, and D and trimming were deduced from the DNA. The data show about 140,000 clones, 65% to 90% seen once. Specimen: peripheral blood. V and J are TRBV2 and TRBJ1-6; 8 bases match TRBD1. The origin of this receptor is a man aged 50-59 years with acute or convalescent COVID-19. The CDR3 is CASSEGTGHNSPLHF. The CDR3 DNA reads as TGTGCCAGCAGTGAAGGGACAGGGCATAATTCACCCCTCCACTTT.